The rows below give T cell receptor beta chains drawn from one sample of a study of CD8 T cells in Susac syndrome. MiXCR, applied by TCRdb to the immunoSEQ multiplex PCR reads, yields one record per CDR3 protein. The sample has about 100,000 distinct CDR3 sequences, 95% seen once. The sample comprised CD8+ T cells from PBMCs. All receptors come from a human donor with Susac syndrome. CDR3s include the opening cysteine and the closing phenylalanine or tryptophan. Fields, in order: CDR3 DNA, CDR3 protein, D gene, J gene, clone size, CDR3 length, V gene. The D gene is left open where the match is weak. Expanded clones are given a class, and other clones once, few, many or no size at all.

cdr3_nt: TGCGCCAGCAGCCAAGATTCGCTTGGAACAGGGGGGAGCTACGAGCAGTACTTC
cdr3_aa: CASSQDSLGTGGSYEQYF
d_call: TRBD1
j_call: TRBJ2-7
clone_size: .
cdr3_length: 18
v_call: TRBV4-1

cdr3_nt: TGCGCCAGCAGCTTGGAGCCCTTACCATCCTACGAGCAGTACTTC
cdr3_aa: CASSLEPLPSYEQYF
d_call: .
j_call: TRBJ2-7
clone_size: .
cdr3_length: 15
v_call: TRBV5-1

cdr3_nt: TGTGCCAGCAGCTTAAACGGGGGGGTATCACCCCTCCACTTT
cdr3_aa: CASSLNGGVSPLHF
d_call: .
j_call: TRBJ1-6
clone_size: .
cdr3_length: 14
v_call: TRBV13

cdr3_nt: TGTGCCAGCAGTGACAGGGGGACAGGGGGCAATGAGCAGTTCTTC
cdr3_aa: CASSDRGTGGNEQFF
d_call: TRBD1
j_call: TRBJ2-1
clone_size: .
cdr3_length: 15
v_call: TRBV6-4

cdr3_nt: TGTGCCAGCAGCGGAAGGACTAGCGGCTACGAGCAGTACTTC
cdr3_aa: CASSGRTSGYEQYF
d_call: TRBD2
j_call: TRBJ2-7
clone_size: .
cdr3_length: 14
v_call: TRBV13

cdr3_nt: TGTGCCAGCAGCGCAGGGTGGAACACTGAAGCTTTCTTT
cdr3_aa: CASSAGWNTEAFF
d_call: .
j_call: TRBJ1-1
clone_size: .
cdr3_length: 13
v_call: TRBV28

cdr3_nt: TGTGCCAGCAGTGAAGTCAGGGGGGGGGTAATGAACACTGAAGCTTTCTTT
cdr3_aa: CASSEVRGGVMNTEAFF
d_call: TRBD1
j_call: TRBJ1-1
clone_size: .
cdr3_length: 17
v_call: TRBV2

cdr3_nt: TGTGCCAGCAGCCCCTCGGGGGAGTCCTACGAGCAGTACTTC
cdr3_aa: CASSPSGESYEQYF
d_call: .
j_call: TRBJ2-7
clone_size: .
cdr3_length: 14
v_call: TRBV3-1

cdr3_nt: TGCGCCAGCGGTAAATCTAGGAACTCCTACAATGAGCAGTTCTTC
cdr3_aa: CASGKSRNSYNEQFF
d_call: .
j_call: TRBJ2-1
clone_size: once
cdr3_length: 15
v_call: TRBV5-1

cdr3_nt: TGTGCCATCAGAAAGGCGGGAGAATCAGATACGCAGTATTTT
cdr3_aa: CAIRKAGESDTQYF
d_call: TRBD2
j_call: TRBJ2-3
clone_size: .
cdr3_length: 14
v_call: TRBV10-3

cdr3_nt: TGCAGCGTTCTCTATAACCAGTACGAGCAGTACTTC
cdr3_aa: CSVLYNQYEQYF
d_call: .
j_call: TRBJ2-7
clone_size: .
cdr3_length: 12
v_call: TRBV29-1

cdr3_nt: TGTGCTAGTGGTTTGGCGGTGTCCGGCTACACCTTC
cdr3_aa: CASGLAVSGYTF
d_call: .
j_call: TRBJ1-2
clone_size: .
cdr3_length: 12
v_call: TRBV12-5

cdr3_nt: TGTGCCAGCAGAGCCGCGGGGGCCAAAAACATTCAGTACTTC
cdr3_aa: CASRAAGAKNIQYF
d_call: .
j_call: TRBJ2-4
clone_size: .
cdr3_length: 14
v_call: TRBV6-5

cdr3_nt: TGTGCCAGCATTCAGACGGGCGGCACCGGGGAGCTGTTTTTT
cdr3_aa: CASIQTGGTGELFF
d_call: .
j_call: TRBJ2-2
clone_size: .
cdr3_length: 14
v_call: TRBV25-1

cdr3_nt: TGCAGCGTTGTTCTGGGGACCTATAACTATGGCTACACCTTC
cdr3_aa: CSVVLGTYNYGYTF
d_call: .
j_call: TRBJ1-2
clone_size: .
cdr3_length: 14
v_call: TRBV29-1

cdr3_nt: TGCAGTGCACCCTACCCGGGACTAGCCGCCACAGATACGCAGTATTTT
cdr3_aa: CSAPYPGLAATDTQYF
d_call: TRBD2
j_call: TRBJ2-3
clone_size: .
cdr3_length: 16
v_call: TRBV20-1

cdr3_nt: TGCGCCAGCGGACCGACCCCAGCGGCTCAGCCCCAGCATTTT
cdr3_aa: CASGPTPAAQPQHF
d_call: .
j_call: TRBJ1-5
clone_size: once
cdr3_length: 14
v_call: TRBV5-1

cdr3_nt: TGCAGTGCGGATAAGACTAGCGGGGGGGCCAGTGAGCAGTTCTTC
cdr3_aa: CSADKTSGGASEQFF
d_call: TRBD2
j_call: TRBJ2-1
clone_size: .
cdr3_length: 15
v_call: TRBV20-1

cdr3_nt: TGTGCCAGCAGCCAGGTCGGGACAGCCCCCAGAGATACGCAGTATTTT
cdr3_aa: CASSQVGTAPRDTQYF
d_call: TRBD1
j_call: TRBJ2-3
clone_size: .
cdr3_length: 16
v_call: TRBV3-1

cdr3_nt: TGCGCCAGCAGCCCCTTTCTACAGGGGGCGAGAGGCTACACCTTC
cdr3_aa: CASSPFLQGARGYTF
d_call: TRBD1
j_call: TRBJ1-2
clone_size: .
cdr3_length: 15
v_call: TRBV4-1

cdr3_nt: TGTGCCAGCAGTTTAAACGGGCTAACCTACGAGCAGTACTTC
cdr3_aa: CASSLNGLTYEQYF
d_call: .
j_call: TRBJ2-7
clone_size: .
cdr3_length: 14
v_call: TRBV12-3/TRBV12-4

cdr3_nt: TGCAGTGCTAGAACCGGGACAGGGGCAGTCGAGCAGTACTTC
cdr3_aa: CSARTGTGAVEQYF
d_call: TRBD1
j_call: TRBJ2-7
clone_size: .
cdr3_length: 14
v_call: TRBV20-1

cdr3_nt: TGCAGCGTTGAACACATTGGTAGGGGGGTACAGCTCTTC
cdr3_aa: CSVEHIGRGVQLF
d_call: .
j_call: TRBJ2-5
clone_size: .
cdr3_length: 13
v_call: TRBV29-1

cdr3_nt: TGCAGTGCTAGGTTGCCGGCCGGGGAGCTGTTTTTT
cdr3_aa: CSARLPAGELFF
d_call: .
j_call: TRBJ2-2
clone_size: .
cdr3_length: 12
v_call: TRBV20-1

cdr3_nt: TGCAGCGTTGCGGTAGGGGAAGAGACCCAGTACTTC
cdr3_aa: CSVAVGEETQYF
d_call: .
j_call: TRBJ2-5
clone_size: .
cdr3_length: 12
v_call: TRBV29-1

cdr3_nt: TGTGCCAGCAGACCCTCCCGCGGGGTCGGCGATGGCTACACCTTC
cdr3_aa: CASRPSRGVGDGYTF
d_call: .
j_call: TRBJ1-2
clone_size: .
cdr3_length: 15
v_call: TRBV6-2/TRBV6-3

cdr3_nt: TGTGCCACCAGTGAGGGGAGCAATCAGCCCCAGCATTTT
cdr3_aa: CATSEGSNQPQHF
d_call: .
j_call: TRBJ1-5
clone_size: .
cdr3_length: 13
v_call: TRBV24-1

cdr3_nt: TGCGCCAGCAGTCCCCAACTGAGGGGTGAGCAGTTCTTC
cdr3_aa: CASSPQLRGEQFF
d_call: .
j_call: TRBJ2-1
clone_size: .
cdr3_length: 13
v_call: TRBV23-1

cdr3_nt: TGTGCCACCAGCGGCTGGGGAGAGGGAGCCAAAAACATTCAGTACTTC
cdr3_aa: CATSGWGEGAKNIQYF
d_call: .
j_call: TRBJ2-4
clone_size: .
cdr3_length: 16
v_call: TRBV15

cdr3_nt: TGCAGCGTTGAAGTTCGGGGGCCGCCAGGTAGCACTGAAGCTTTCTTT
cdr3_aa: CSVEVRGPPGSTEAFF
d_call: .
j_call: TRBJ1-1
clone_size: .
cdr3_length: 16
v_call: TRBV29-1

cdr3_nt: TGCAGCACAACTACGGACGGCGAGCAGTTCTTC
cdr3_aa: CSTTTDGEQFF
d_call: .
j_call: TRBJ2-1
clone_size: .
cdr3_length: 11
v_call: TRBV29-1

cdr3_nt: TGTGCCACCAGTGAACCACCTTCCGGGGAGCTGTTTTTT
cdr3_aa: CATSEPPSGELFF
d_call: .
j_call: TRBJ2-2
clone_size: .
cdr3_length: 13
v_call: TRBV24-1

cdr3_nt: TGTGCCAGCAGTCTGGCAGTTACCTACGAGCAGTACTTC
cdr3_aa: CASSLAVTYEQYF
d_call: .
j_call: TRBJ2-7
clone_size: .
cdr3_length: 13
v_call: TRBV6-5

cdr3_nt: TGCGCCAGCAGCCTTGACAGGGTGGACACTGAAGCTTTCTTT
cdr3_aa: CASSLDRVDTEAFF
d_call: TRBD1
j_call: TRBJ1-1
clone_size: .
cdr3_length: 14
v_call: TRBV5-1

cdr3_nt: TGCAGTGCCCAGACTAGCGCTAACTACGAGCAGTACTTC
cdr3_aa: CSAQTSANYEQYF
d_call: TRBD2
j_call: TRBJ2-7
clone_size: .
cdr3_length: 13
v_call: TRBV20-1

cdr3_nt: TGCAGTGCTAGAGTGCGGGGTAGAGGGGACAATCAGCCCCAGCATTTT
cdr3_aa: CSARVRGRGDNQPQHF
d_call: .
j_call: TRBJ1-5
clone_size: .
cdr3_length: 16
v_call: TRBV20-1

cdr3_nt: TGTGCCAGCAGTCCATTCGTGGGTTACGAGCAGTACTTC
cdr3_aa: CASSPFVGYEQYF
d_call: .
j_call: TRBJ2-7
clone_size: .
cdr3_length: 13
v_call: TRBV28